The 20 T cell receptor beta chains below were found in one sample sequenced in a study of beta chain features in type 1 diabetes. Study results and caveats: Within each of all four CD4+ subsets, Type 1 diabetes patients had TCRB CDR3s that were moderately but significantly shorter.

All of the isolated RNA was reverse transcribed, so expressed TCRB transcripts were sequenced. Data came from immunoSEQ multiplex PCR; TCRdb stores just in-frame clones and leaves some out. The sample includes 100,000 to 150,000 clones, roughly 10% of them seen just once. These TCRs are of unknown antigen specificity. The sequencing input was central memory CD4+ T cells from blood. The receptors originated from a man aged 30 to 45 with type 1 diabetes.

This clone was counted a few times. The gene calls are TRBV28 and TRBJ1-1, with D unresolved. The CDR3 spans 11 residues. The ends were cut back, 3 bases at V and 11 bases at J, with 10 bases in the middle. Germline V gene data show CDR1 as MDHEN and CDR2 as SYDVKM. Here the CDR3 reads CASSLASGAFF. Written as DNA, the CDR3 is TGTGCCAGCAGTTTGGCCAGCGGGGCTTTCTTT.

The rearrangement uses TRBV7-9 and TRBJ1-1; D ambiguous. The germline gives CDR1 SEHNR, CDR2 FQNEAQ (reference sequence). V gave up 2 bases and J gave up 4 bases, with 11 bases separating them. The CDR3 has 14 residues. The CDR3 protein is CASSLLQASTEAFF. CDR3 in DNA: TGTGCCAGCAGCTTATTGCAGGCTTCCACTGAAGCTTTCTTT.

The J gene is TRBJ2-1, the V gene TRBV4-1; the match to TRBD2 covers 10 bases. The CDR3 covers 14 residues. V gave up 3 bases and J gave up 7 bases; unmatched junction bases: 3. Looked up from germline, CDR1 is MGHRA and CDR2 is YSYEKL. The CDR3 sequence is CASSHLAGENEQFF. CDR3 nucleotide sequence: TGCGCCAGCAGCCACCTAGCGGGGGAAAATGAGCAGTTCTTC.

V usage is TRBV7-2 and J usage is TRBJ2-3; 10 bases agree with TRBD2. The CDR3 is 12 amino acids. The germline V gene encodes CDR1 SGHTA and CDR2 FQGNSA. The CDR3 DNA reads TGTGCAAGCGGACTAGCGGCAGATACGCAGTATTTT. Protein: CASGLAADTQYF.

This clone was picked up a small number of times. This rearrangement joins TRBV29-1 to TRBJ1-1, with D maybe TRBD1 (6 bases). This CDR3 comprises 14 residues. Trimming took off 6 bases at V and 1 base at J, with 15 bases between the two ends. Germline V gene sequence: CDR1 SQVTM, CDR2 ANQGSEA. CDR3: CSVNRGGANTEAFF. DNA for the CDR3: TGCAGCGTGAACCGGGGGGGCGCGAACACTGAAGCTTTCTTT.

This sequence joins TRBV6-5 and TRBJ1-2; D possibly corresponds to TRBD1 (6 bases). The V end was cut by 10 bases, the J end by 4 bases, with 16 bases between. Looked up from germline, CDR1 is MNHEY and CDR2 is SVGAGI. The CDR3 runs to 13 residues. DNA for the CDR3: TGTGCCACCGTTCCCCTAGGGGGCTATGGCTACACCTTC. This translates into CATVPLGGYGYTF.

J is TRBJ1-5 and V is TRBV2; TRBD1 matches 9 bases. Germline V CDR1 and CDR2: SNHLY, FYNNEI. This CDR3 comprises 12 residues. With 6 bases clipped from V and 9 bases from J, the junction kept 3 bases outside the gene matches. The CDR3 region has the DNA TGTGCCAGCAGGACGACAGGGGGGCCCCAGCATTTT. Translated: CASRTTGGPQHF.

This clone appeared a few times. Other nucleotide sequences from this sample produce the same CDR3. The chain recombines TRBV28 with TRBJ2-2; D may be TRBD2 (6 bases). Germline V gene sequence: CDR1 MDHEN, CDR2 SYDVKM. With 5 bases removed from V and 3 bases from J, the gap between germline ends came to 10 bases. CDR3 length equals 14 residues. The CDR3 bases are TGTGCCAGCAGTCCTGGCGGGGACACCGGGGAGCTGTTTTTT. Protein: CASSPGGDTGELFF.

This chain joins TRBV4-1 and TRBJ1-5, with a possible D match to TRBD1 (5 bases). The V end was cut by 4 bases, the J end by 4 bases, with 11 bases between. Germline assignment: CDR1 MGHRA and CDR2 YSYEKL. This CDR3 region has 14 residues. The CDR3 DNA sequence: TGCGCCAGCAGCCTAACGGGGGGGAATCAGCCCCAGCATTTT. Translated, it gives CASSLTGGNQPQHF.

J is TRBJ2-7 and V is TRBV28; TRBD1 might be the D (5 bases). V was shortened by 3 bases and J by 4 bases, with 7 bases between the two germline ends. Germline loops: CDR1 MDHEN, CDR2 SYDVKM. The CDR3 totals 12 residues. As DNA, the CDR3 is TGTGCCAGCAGTTTCGACAGATACGAGCAGTACTTC. Its protein product is CASSFDRYEQYF.

The chain has TRBV7-9 and TRBJ1-2; no reliable D call. This CDR3 contains 13 residues. V lost 3 bases to trimming and J lost 8 bases, with 13 bases between them. CDR1 and CDR2 from the germline V gene are SEHNR and FQNEAQ (reference sequence). CDR3 in amino acids: CASSFFATEGYTF. The CDR3 DNA is TGTGCCAGCAGCTTTTTTGCGACGGAGGGCTACACCTTC.

This chain joins TRBV4-2 and TRBJ2-7, with D perhaps TRBD1 (5 bases). V shed 1 base and J shed 3 bases, with 13 bases lying between them. Germline CDR1 and CDR2: LGHNA and YNFKEQ. This CDR3 is 15 amino acids long. CDR3 loop: CASSQVGDSFYEQYF. The CDR3 bases are TGTGCCAGCAGCCAAGTTGGCGACAGTTTCTACGAGCAGTACTTC.

The J gene is TRBJ2-5, the V gene TRBV18, with TRBD2 matching over 13 bases. Trimming at V came to 5 bases and at J to 3 bases, leaving 3 bases not matched to a gene. Germline CDR1 reads KGHSH; CDR2 reads LQKENI. This CDR3 contains 15 residues. CDR3 DNA sequence: TGTGCCAGCTCAACCGGGACTAGCGGGGAAGAGACCCAGTACTTC. It translates to CASSTGTSGEETQYF.

V is TRBV18 and J is TRBJ2-1, with 10 bases that match TRBD1. The CDR3 covers 14 residues. Germline V lookup: CDR1 KGHSH, CDR2 LQKENI. The V gene end was trimmed by 5 bases and the J gene end by 8 bases; junction bases not matched to a gene: 6. The DNA of the CDR3 is TGTGCCAGCTCATCGACAGGGGGCTTCCATGAGCAGTTCTTC. It codes for CASSSTGGFHEQFF. Drawing the rest from reference TRBV18 and TRBJ2-1, the complete variable domain is NAGVMQNPRHLVRRRGQEARLRCSPMKGHSHVYWYRQLPEEGLKFMVYLQKENIIDESGMPKERFSAEFPKEGPSILRIQQVVRGDSAAYFCASSSTGGFHEQFFGPGTRLTVL.

The rearrangement joins TRBV5-8 to TRBJ2-5; D may be TRBD2 (6 bases). Per germline, CDR1 SGHTS and CDR2 YDEGEE. The CDR3 has 13 residues. V shed 5 bases and J shed 5 bases, with 13 bases lying between them. CDR3 sequence (DNA): TGTGCCAGCAGATCGGGACTTTGGGAGACCCAGTACTTC. This codes for CASRSGLWETQYF.

In this sample, this clone turned up a few times. The chain employs TRBV4-1 and TRBJ2-6, with 8 positions matching TRBD1. CDR3 length: 21 residues. Per germline, CDR1 MGHRA and CDR2 YSYEKL. The V gene end was trimmed by 1 base and the J gene end by 5 bases; junction bases not matched to a gene: 19. This chain's CDR3 is CASSQGRALGTGLSRANVLTF. The CDR3 nucleotides are TGCGCCAGCAGCCAAGGGAGAGCGCTCGGGACAGGTTTGTCTAGGGCCAACGTCCTGACTTTC.

The table lists this clone with a few counts. The chain recombines TRBV19 with TRBJ2-3; D remains unclear. Germline V gene data show CDR1 as LNHDA and CDR2 as SQIVND (reference sequence). The CDR3 extends over 12 amino acids. V lost 7 bases and J 9 bases, leaving 14 bases between the germline ends. The CDR3 DNA follows: TGTGCCAGTATTAGTTCGGCTAGGACGCAGTATTTT. Translation: CASISSARTQYF.

This clone has a handful of counts. The chain combines TRBV6-6 with TRBJ2-5; tentatively, D is TRBD1 (6 bases). The CDR3 loop spans 16 amino acids. The V gene lost 7 bases and the J gene lost 9 bases, with 27 bases spanning the gap. CDR1 is MNHNY, CDR2 SVGAGI, per germline (reference sequence). The CDR3 here is CASTLKRAAGAYAQYF. The CDR3 coding sequence is TGTGCCAGCACCCTCAAAAGGGCGGCAGGGGCTTATGCCCAGTACTTC.

The rearrangement uses TRBV29-1 and TRBJ1-2, with D maybe TRBD1 (6 bases). Trimming took off 2 bases at V and 7 bases at J, with 11 bases between the two ends. CDR3 length: 12 amino acids. The germline CDR1 and CDR2 sequences are SQVTM and ANQGSEA. The CDR3 is CSVEQGRGGYTF. The CDR3 nucleotides are TGCAGCGTTGAACAGGGGAGGGGTGGCTACACCTTC.

Only a few counts were recorded for this clone. This chain links TRBV5-5 with TRBJ2-1; 9 bases agree with TRBD1. V lost 1 base and J lost 4; bases outside the gene matches: 3. CDR1 SGHKS and CDR2 YYEKEE come from the germline V gene (reference sequence). The length of the CDR3 is 15 residues. CDR3 nucleotide sequence: TGTGCCAGCAGCTTGCCGGGACAGGGATACAATGAGCAGTTCTTC. It specifies CASSLPGQGYNEQFF. The complete variable domain, with remaining parts taken from reference TRBV5-5 and TRBJ2-1, reads DAGVTQSPTHLIKTRGQQVTLRCSPISGHKSVSWYQQVLGQGPQFIFQYYEKEERGRGNFPDRFSARQFPNYSSELNVNALLLGDSALYLCASSLPGQGYNEQFFGPGTRLTVL.